This T cell receptor beta chain appears in the sequencing data of a study of blood T cell repertoires in COVID-19. V shed 3 bases and J 11 bases; nucleotides not matched to a gene: 5. Looked up from germline, CDR1 is DFQATT and CDR2 is SNEGSKA (reference sequence). The CDR3 totals 11 residues. The assay was immunoSEQ multiplex PCR, and TCRdb's table has in-frame clones only and misses some. Of 15,000 to 17,000 clones in the sample, approximately 78% were seen once. This chain links TRBV20-1 with TRBJ1-1; 8 nucleotides align to TRBD1. Sequences were obtained from peripheral blood. This sequence originates from a man older than 75 with active or convalescent COVID-19. Here the CDR3 reads CSARSGGGAFF. CDR3 DNA sequence: TGCAGTGCTAGGTCAGGGGGCGGTGCTTTCTTT.